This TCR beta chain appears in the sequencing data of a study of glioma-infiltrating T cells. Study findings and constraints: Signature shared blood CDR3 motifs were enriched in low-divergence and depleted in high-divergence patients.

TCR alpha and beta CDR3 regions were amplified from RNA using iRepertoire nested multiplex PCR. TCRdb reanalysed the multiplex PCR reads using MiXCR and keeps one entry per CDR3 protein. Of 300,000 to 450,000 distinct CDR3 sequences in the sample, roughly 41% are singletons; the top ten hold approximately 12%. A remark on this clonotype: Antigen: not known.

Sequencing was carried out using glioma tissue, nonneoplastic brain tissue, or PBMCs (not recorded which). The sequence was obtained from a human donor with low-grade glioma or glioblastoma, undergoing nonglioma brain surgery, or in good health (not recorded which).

This chain's CDR3 is CASSIASTTGGTTGTYTQYF. The CDR3 DNA is TGTGCCAGTAGTATTGCTAGCACGACAGGGGGGACTACCGGCACGTATACGCAGTATTTT. The rearrangement joins TRBV19 to TRBJ2-3; 9 nucleotides agree with TRBD1. Losses at the gene ends were 3 bases for V and 7 bases for J; bases not matched to a gene: 23. CDR3 length equals 20 residues. Germline loops: CDR1 LNHDA, CDR2 SQIVND (reference sequence).